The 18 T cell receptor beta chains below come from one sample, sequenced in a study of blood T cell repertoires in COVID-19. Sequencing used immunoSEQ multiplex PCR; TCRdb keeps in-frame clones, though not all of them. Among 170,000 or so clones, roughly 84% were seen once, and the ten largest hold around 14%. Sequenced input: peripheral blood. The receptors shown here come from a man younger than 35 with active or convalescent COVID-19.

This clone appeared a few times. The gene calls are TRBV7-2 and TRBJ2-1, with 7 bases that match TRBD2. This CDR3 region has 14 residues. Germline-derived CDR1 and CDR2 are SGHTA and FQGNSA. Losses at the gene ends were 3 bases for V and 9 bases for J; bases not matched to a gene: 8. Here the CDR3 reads CASSFTGGDGEQFF. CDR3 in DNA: TGTGCCAGCAGCTTCACTGGGGGGGACGGTGAGCAGTTCTTC. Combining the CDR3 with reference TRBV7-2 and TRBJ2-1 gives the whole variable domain GAGVSQSPSNKVTEKGKDVELRCDPISGHTALYWYRQSLGQGLEFLIYFQGNSAPDKSGLPSDRFSAERTGGSVSTLTIQRTQQEDSAVYLCASSFTGGDGEQFFGPGTRLTVL.

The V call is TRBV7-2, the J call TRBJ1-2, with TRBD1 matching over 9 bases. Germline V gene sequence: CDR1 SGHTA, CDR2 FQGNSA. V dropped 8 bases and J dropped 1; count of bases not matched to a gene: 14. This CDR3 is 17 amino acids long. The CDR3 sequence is CASSGQGELRRNYGYTF. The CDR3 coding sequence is TGTGCCAGCTCGGGACAGGGCGAATTGAGACGTAACTATGGCTACACCTTC.

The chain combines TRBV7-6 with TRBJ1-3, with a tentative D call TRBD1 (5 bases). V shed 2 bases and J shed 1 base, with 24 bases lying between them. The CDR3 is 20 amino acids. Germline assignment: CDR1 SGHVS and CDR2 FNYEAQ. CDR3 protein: CASSLRDVGQGPTSGNTIYF. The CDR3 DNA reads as TGTGCCAGCAGCTTAAGGGATGTGGGTCAGGGCCCTACTTCTGGAAACACCATATATTTT.

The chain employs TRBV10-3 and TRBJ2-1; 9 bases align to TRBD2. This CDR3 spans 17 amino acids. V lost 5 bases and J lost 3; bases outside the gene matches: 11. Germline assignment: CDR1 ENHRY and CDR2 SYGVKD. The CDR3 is CAISPQGRGGFYNEQFF. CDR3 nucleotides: TGTGCCATCAGTCCTCAGGGGCGGGGGGGCTTCTACAATGAGCAGTTCTTC.

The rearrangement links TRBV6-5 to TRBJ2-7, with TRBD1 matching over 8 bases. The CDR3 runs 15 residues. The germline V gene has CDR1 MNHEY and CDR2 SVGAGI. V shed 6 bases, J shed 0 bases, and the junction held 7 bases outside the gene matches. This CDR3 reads CASRKDRVGSYEQYF. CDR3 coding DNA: TGTGCCAGCAGAAAGGACAGGGTAGGCTCCTACGAGCAGTACTTC.

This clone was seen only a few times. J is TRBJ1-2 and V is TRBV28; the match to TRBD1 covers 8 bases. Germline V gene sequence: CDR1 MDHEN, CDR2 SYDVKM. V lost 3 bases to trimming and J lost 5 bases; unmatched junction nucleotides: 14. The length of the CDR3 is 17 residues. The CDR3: CASSFDPSGGIWYGYTF. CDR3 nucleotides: TGTGCCAGCAGTTTCGACCCTTCAGGGGGCATATGGTATGGCTACACCTTC.

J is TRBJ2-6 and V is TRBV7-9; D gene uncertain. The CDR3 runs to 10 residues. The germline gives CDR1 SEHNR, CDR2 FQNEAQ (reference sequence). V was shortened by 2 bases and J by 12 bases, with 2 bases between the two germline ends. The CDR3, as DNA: TGTGCCAGCAGCTTACGCGTCCTGACTTTC. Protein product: CASSLRVLTF.

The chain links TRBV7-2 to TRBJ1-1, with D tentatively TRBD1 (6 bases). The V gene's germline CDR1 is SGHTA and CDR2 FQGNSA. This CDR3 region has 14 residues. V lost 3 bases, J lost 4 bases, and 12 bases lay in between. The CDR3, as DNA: TGTGCCAGCAGCTTTCGGGGGGCGACCACTGAAGCTTTCTTT. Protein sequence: CASSFRGATTEAFF.

In DNA form, the CDR3 reads TGTGCCAGCAGAGACAGGGGGTCCTCCTACGAGCAGTACTTC. Translating it yields CASRDRGSSYEQYF. V is TRBV2 and J is TRBJ2-7, with 9 nucleotides matching TRBD1. The CDR3 spans 14 residues. V trimming: 6 bases; J trimming: 0 bases; junction bases outside the gene matches: 3. CDR1 and CDR2 from the germline V gene are SNHLY and FYNNEI.

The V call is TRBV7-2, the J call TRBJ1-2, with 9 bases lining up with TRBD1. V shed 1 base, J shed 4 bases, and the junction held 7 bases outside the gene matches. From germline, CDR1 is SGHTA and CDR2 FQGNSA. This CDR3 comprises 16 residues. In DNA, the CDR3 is TGTGCCAGCAGCTTAGGGGGGACAGGGAGTGGCTATGGCTACACCTTC. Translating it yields CASSLGGTGSGYGYTF.

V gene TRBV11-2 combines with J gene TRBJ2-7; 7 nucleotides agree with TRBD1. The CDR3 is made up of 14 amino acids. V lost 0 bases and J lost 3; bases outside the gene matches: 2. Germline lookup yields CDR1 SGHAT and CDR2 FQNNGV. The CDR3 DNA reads TGTGCCAGCAGCTTAGACAGGGGGAACTACGAGCAGTACTTC. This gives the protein CASSLDRGNYEQYF.

The CDR3 protein is CASSLQPNTEAFF. In DNA form, the CDR3 reads TGCGCCAGCAGCTTACAGCCTAACACTGAAGCTTTCTTT. This sequence joins TRBV5-1 and TRBJ1-1; D is undetermined. The CDR3 is 13 amino acids. V lost 2 bases and J lost 2, with 7 bases in between. Looked up from germline, CDR1 is SGHRS and CDR2 is YFSETQ.

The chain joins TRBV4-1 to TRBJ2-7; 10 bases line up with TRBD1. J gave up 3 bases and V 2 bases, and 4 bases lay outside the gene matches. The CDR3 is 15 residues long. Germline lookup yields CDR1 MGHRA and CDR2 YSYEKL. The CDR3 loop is CASSQPGTGVYEQYF. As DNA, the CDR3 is TGCGCCAGCAGCCAACCCGGGACAGGGGTCTACGAGCAGTACTTC.

CDR3 protein: CASSFRQPNTDTQYF. The CDR3 coding sequence is TGTGCCAGTAGTTTCCGACAACCTAACACAGATACGCAGTATTTT. The chain employs TRBV19 and TRBJ2-3; D remains unclear. The germline V and J ends were trimmed by 5 bases and 2 bases, with 14 bases remaining between them. The germline V gene encodes CDR1 LNHDA and CDR2 SQIVND (reference sequence). The CDR3 sequence is 15 residues long.

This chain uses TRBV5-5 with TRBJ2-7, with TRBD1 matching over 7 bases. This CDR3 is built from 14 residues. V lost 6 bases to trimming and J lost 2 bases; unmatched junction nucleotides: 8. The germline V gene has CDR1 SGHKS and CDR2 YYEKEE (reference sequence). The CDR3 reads CASNQGQIAYEQYF. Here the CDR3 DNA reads TGTGCCAGCAACCAGGGACAGATAGCCTACGAGCAGTACTTC.

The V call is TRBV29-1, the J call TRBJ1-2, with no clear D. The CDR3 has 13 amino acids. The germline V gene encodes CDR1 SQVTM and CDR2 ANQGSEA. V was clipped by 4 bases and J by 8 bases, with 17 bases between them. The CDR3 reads CSVGRRAGEGYTF. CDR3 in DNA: TGCAGCGTTGGGCGAAGGGCGGGCGAGGGCTACACCTTC.

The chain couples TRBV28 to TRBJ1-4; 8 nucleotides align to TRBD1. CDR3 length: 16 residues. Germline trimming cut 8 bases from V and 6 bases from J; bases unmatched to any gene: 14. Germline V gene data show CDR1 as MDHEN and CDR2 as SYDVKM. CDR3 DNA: TGTGCCAGCTTCCCGACCCTGGGACAGGAGTATGAAAAACTGTTTTTT. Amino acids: CASFPTLGQEYEKLFF. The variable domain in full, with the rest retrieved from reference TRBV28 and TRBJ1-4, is DVKVTQSSRYLVKRTGEKVFLECVQDMDHENMFWYRQDPGLGLRLIYFSYDVKMKEKGDIPEGYSVSREKKERFSLILESASTNQTSMYLCASFPTLGQEYEKLFFGSGTQLSVL.

The CDR3 loop reads CASSWPSSDYEQYF. The CDR3 nucleotides are TGTGCCAGCAGCTGGCCATCGTCAGATTACGAGCAGTACTTC. The genes are TRBV7-9 and TRBJ2-7; D call uncertain. The CDR3 is 14 amino acids. CDR1 is SEHNR and CDR2 is FQNEAQ in the germline V gene (reference sequence). Deletions cut 4 bases from V and 4 bases from J, with 14 bases between.